This T cell receptor (beta chain) was identified during a study of cytotoxic CD8 clonotypes in ibrutinib-treated CLL. Study results and caveats: Sampling times (in sustained-remission versus progressing patients) were not the same.

The intended depth for sequencing was 1 in 200,000 to 1 in 1 million T cells. The protocol was immunoSEQ multiplex PCR, while the TCRdb copy is restricted to in-frame clones and leaves out a portion. The repertoire holds approximately 100,000 clones, with 58% as singletons. Turning to this clone: The antigen is undetermined.

The receptor comes from a human donor with chronic lymphocytic leukemia. The sample was PBMCs, taken after 24 months of ibrutinib treatment.

The CDR3 is CASSEYGQGDEKLFF. In nucleotides, the CDR3 is TGTGCCAGCAGTGAATATGGGCAGGGGGATGAAAAACTGTTTTTT. V is TRBV6-4 and J is TRBJ1-4; 7 positions agree with TRBD1. Looked up from germline, CDR1 is MRHNA and CDR2 is SNTAGT. V lost 3 bases and J lost 6; bases outside the gene matches: 7. This CDR3 has 15 residues.